The 13 T cell receptor beta chains below come from one sample, sequenced in a study of OX40 agonist ivuxolimab in advanced cancers. Some clones are missing from TCRdb's copy, which holds only in-frame ones; the method was immunoSEQ multiplex PCR. This table has about 89,000 clones, approximately 91% appearing once. The material sequenced was CD4+ or CD8+ T cells sorted from blood, taken in a trial of the OX40 agonist ivuxolimab. These receptors all come from an adult with an advanced solid tumor such as melanoma, head and neck, liver or kidney cancer.

This clone was seen only once. This sequence joins TRBV27 and TRBJ1-2, with a tentative D call TRBD1 (6 bases). This CDR3 spans 15 amino acids. V lost 2 bases, J lost 3 bases, and 13 bases lay in between. From germline, CDR1 is MNHEY and CDR2 SMNVEV (reference sequence). The CDR3 nucleotides are TGTGCCAGCAGTTTAAACAGGGCGGTAGACTATGGCTACACCTTC. Encoded protein: CASSLNRAVDYGYTF.

This CDR3 is CASSFEGRAAEALHF. In nucleotides, the CDR3 is TGTGCCAGCAGCTTTGAGGGGCGGGCAGCGGAAGCCCTCCACTTT. The genes are TRBV7-8 and TRBJ1-6; D perhaps matches TRBD1 (5 bases). Germline values: CDR1 SGHVS, CDR2 FQNEAQ. Trimming took 3 bases from V and 14 from J, leaving 20 bases between them. The CDR3 runs 15 residues.

The chain uses TRBV6-1 and TRBJ2-7, with D unresolved. Germline V CDR1 and CDR2: MNHNS, SASEGT. V was trimmed by 8 bases and J by 2 bases, leaving 13 bases between them. There are 13 residues in the CDR3. CDR3: CASLGRRPYEQYF. The CDR3, as DNA: TGTGCCAGCCTGGGAAGGCGCCCCTACGAGCAGTACTTC.

This chain uses TRBV6-5 with TRBJ2-7; tentatively, D is TRBD1 (5 bases). Germline V gives CDR1 MNHEY, CDR2 SVGAGI. CDR3 length: 11 residues. V lost 1 base and J lost 9, with 7 bases in between. CDR3 residues: CASSYLQVQYF. The CDR3 DNA reads as TGTGCCAGCAGTTACTTACAGGTGCAGTACTTC.

The rearrangement uses TRBV19 and TRBJ2-3, with D uncertain. Germline CDR1 LNHDA, CDR2 SQIVND (reference sequence). CDR3 length: 14 amino acids. Trimming cost V 5 bases and J 0 bases, with 9 bases left between them. Here the CDR3 reads CASSEGISTDTQYF. CDR3 nucleotides: TGTGCCAGTAGTGAAGGGATTAGCACAGATACGCAGTATTTT.

The chain is built from TRBV15 and TRBJ2-3; 8 bases are shared with TRBD2. The CDR3 loop spans 15 amino acids. CDR1 LNHNV and CDR2 YYDKDF come from the germline V gene (reference sequence). Trimming cost V 4 bases and J 2 bases; bases outside gene matches: 5. The CDR3 DNA reads as TGTGCCACCAGCAAGCAGCGGGGGACCACAGATACGCAGTATTTT. The encoded protein is CATSKQRGTTDTQYF.

This clone was detected a few times. The chain has TRBV28 and TRBJ2-7; no firm D call. This CDR3 region has 13 residues. Trimming stripped 4 bases from V and 3 bases from J, with 10 bases between. CDR1 MDHEN and CDR2 SYDVKM come from the germline V gene. The CDR3 nucleotides are TGTGCCAGCAGTTCCTCATTGGGCTACGAGCAGTACTTC. Residues: CASSSSLGYEQYF.

V usage is TRBV7-4 and J usage is TRBJ2-7; D ambiguous. V shed 9 bases and J shed 0 bases, with 9 bases lying between them. CDR1 SGHVT and CDR2 SQSDAQ come from the germline V gene. The CDR3 loop spans 12 amino acids. CDR3 protein: CASNPTSYEQYF. For the CDR3, the DNA is TGTGCCAGTAACCCGACCTCCTACGAGCAGTACTTC. The full variable domain, completed using reference TRBV7-4 and TRBJ2-7, is GAGVSQSPRYKVAKRGRDVALRCDSISGHVTLYWYRQTLGQGSEVLTYSQSDAQRDKSGRPSGRFSAERPERSVSTLKIQRTEQGDSAVYLCASNPTSYEQYFGPGTRLTVT.

This clone appeared a few times. The chain couples TRBV19 to TRBJ1-5; 10 nucleotides agree with TRBD1. J was trimmed by 10 bases and V by 8 bases; bases with no gene match: 2. This CDR3 spans 11 amino acids. CDR1 and CDR2 from the germline V gene are LNHDA and SQIVND (reference sequence). The CDR3 region has the DNA TGTGCCAGTGGGACAGGGGCACCCCAGCATTTT. Its translation is CASGTGAPQHF.

V gene TRBV4-3 combines with J gene TRBJ2-7; D possibly matches TRBD1 or TRBD2 (7 bases each). CDR1 LGHNA and CDR2 YSLEER come from the germline V gene. The CDR3 covers 16 residues. V lost 1 base and J lost 0, with 13 bases in between. The CDR3 reads CASSQGEGAPSYEQYF. Here the CDR3 DNA reads TGCGCCAGCAGCCAAGGGGAGGGGGCCCCCTCCTACGAGCAGTACTTC.

V and J are TRBV5-1 and TRBJ2-7; D is undetermined. The V and J ends lost 0 bases and 5 bases respectively, with 12 bases between them. CDR1 is SGHRS, CDR2 YFSETQ, per germline. CDR3 length: 14 residues. The CDR3 sequence is CASSLGRFGDEQYF. The CDR3 coding sequence is TGCGCCAGCAGCTTGGGACGGTTTGGGGACGAGCAGTACTTC.

V usage is TRBV6-5 and J usage is TRBJ2-7; D possibly corresponds to TRBD1 (6 bases). The V gene's germline CDR1 is MNHEY and CDR2 SVGAGI. The V and J ends lost 7 bases and 7 bases respectively, with 17 bases between them. This CDR3 is built from 13 residues. This chain's CDR3 is CASNPGQTKEQYF. The CDR3 nucleotides read TGTGCCAGCAATCCGGGACAAACGAAAGAGCAGTACTTC.

This clone showed up just once. The chain carries TRBV7-2 and TRBJ1-4; possible D gene TRBD1, 6 bases. The V gene lost 3 bases and the J gene lost 13 bases, with 18 bases spanning the gap. The CDR3 is 14 amino acids. CDR1 is SGHTA and CDR2 is FQGNSA in the germline V gene. The chain's CDR3 is CASSFGTGSLGLFF. CDR3 sequence (DNA): TGTGCCAGCAGCTTCGGCACAGGGAGTTTAGGACTGTTTTTT.